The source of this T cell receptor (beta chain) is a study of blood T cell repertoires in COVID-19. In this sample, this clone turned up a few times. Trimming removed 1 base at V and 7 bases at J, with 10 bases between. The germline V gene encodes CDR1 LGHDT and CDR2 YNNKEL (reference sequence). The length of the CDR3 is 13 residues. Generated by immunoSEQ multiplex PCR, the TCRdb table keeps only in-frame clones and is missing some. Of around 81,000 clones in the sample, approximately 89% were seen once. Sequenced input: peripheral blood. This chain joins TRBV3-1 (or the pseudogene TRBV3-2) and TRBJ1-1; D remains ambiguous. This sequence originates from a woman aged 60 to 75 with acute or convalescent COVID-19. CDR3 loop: CASSQGRTGEAFF. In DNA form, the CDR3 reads TGTGCCAGCAGCCAAGGGAGGACGGGTGAAGCTTTCTTT.